This TCR beta chain appears in the sequencing data of a study of CD8 T cells in Susac syndrome. This CDR3 contains 13 residues. Per the germline V gene, CDR1 is GTSNPN and CDR2 is SVGIG (reference sequence). V was clipped by 1 base and J by 5 bases, with 11 bases between them. It was treatment-naive patients with stable or active relapsing-remitting disease who made up the multiple sclerosis controls. The RNA input was roughly 0.45 to 1 ug, and it was reverse transcribed with random hexamers. Using its own MiXCR run on the immunoSEQ multiplex PCR reads, TCRdb lists one record per CDR3 protein. The sample contains almost 450,000 distinct CDR3 sequences, around 85% of which appear only once.

This chain links TRBV30 with TRBJ2-5; maybe TRBD2 (6 bases). Sequencing was done on a sample of CD8+ T cells from PBMCs. This clonotype originated in a human donor with multiple sclerosis. The CDR3 DNA sequence: TGTGCCTGGAGTGAGGGACTTTTGGAGACCCAGTACTTC. Its protein product is CAWSEGLLETQYF.